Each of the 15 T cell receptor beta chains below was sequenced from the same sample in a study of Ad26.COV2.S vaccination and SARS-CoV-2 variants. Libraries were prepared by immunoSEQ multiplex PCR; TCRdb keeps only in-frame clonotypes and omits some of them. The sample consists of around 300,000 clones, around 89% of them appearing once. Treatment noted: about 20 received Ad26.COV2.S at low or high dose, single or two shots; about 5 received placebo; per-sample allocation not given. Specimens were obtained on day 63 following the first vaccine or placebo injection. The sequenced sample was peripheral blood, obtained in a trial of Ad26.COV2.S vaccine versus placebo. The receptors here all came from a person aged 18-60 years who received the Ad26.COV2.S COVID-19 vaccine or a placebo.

The CDR3 reads CASSLDRSTNEKLFF. DNA for the CDR3: TGTGCCAGCAGCCTCGACAGGTCAACTAATGAAAAACTGTTTTTT. The chain links TRBV7-9 to TRBJ1-4; TRBD1 might be the D (6 bases). V lost 5 bases, J lost 0 bases, and 10 bases lay in between. This CDR3 contains 15 residues. Germline CDR1 SEHNR, CDR2 FQNEAQ (reference sequence).

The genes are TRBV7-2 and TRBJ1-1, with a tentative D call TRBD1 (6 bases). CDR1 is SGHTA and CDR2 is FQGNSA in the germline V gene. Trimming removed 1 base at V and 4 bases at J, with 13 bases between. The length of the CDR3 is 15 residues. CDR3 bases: TGTGCCAGCAGCTTAGAACCAGGGGTAGGCACTGAAGCTTTCTTT. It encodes CASSLEPGVGTEAFF.

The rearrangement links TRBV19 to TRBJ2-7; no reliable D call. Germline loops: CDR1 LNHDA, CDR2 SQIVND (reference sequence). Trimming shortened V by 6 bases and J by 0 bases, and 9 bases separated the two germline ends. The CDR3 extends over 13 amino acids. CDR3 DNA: TGTGCCAGTAGCCCCGCGTCCTCCTACGAGCAGTACTTC. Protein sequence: CASSPASSYEQYF. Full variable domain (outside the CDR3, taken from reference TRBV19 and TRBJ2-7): DGGITQSPKYLFRKEGQNVTLSCEQNLNHDAMYWYRQDPGQGLRLIYYSQIVNDFQKGDIAEGYSVSREKKESFPLTVTSAQKNPTAFYLCASSPASSYEQYFGPGTRLTVT.

DNA of the CDR3: TGTGCCTGGAGCTGGGCGAGGACTGAAGCTTTCTTT. It encodes CAWSWARTEAFF. The chain employs TRBV30 and TRBJ1-1; no reliable D call. Germline assignment: CDR1 GTSNPN and CDR2 SVGIG (reference sequence). Trimming shortened V by 3 bases and J by 5 bases, and 10 bases separated the two germline ends. The CDR3 extends over 12 amino acids.

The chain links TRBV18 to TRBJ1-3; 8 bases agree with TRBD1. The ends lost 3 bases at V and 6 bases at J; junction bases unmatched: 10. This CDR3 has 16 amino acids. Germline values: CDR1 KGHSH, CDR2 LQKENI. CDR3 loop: CASSPVLDRAVNTIYF. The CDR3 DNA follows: TGTGCCAGCTCACCGGTCCTGGACAGGGCCGTAAACACCATATATTTT.

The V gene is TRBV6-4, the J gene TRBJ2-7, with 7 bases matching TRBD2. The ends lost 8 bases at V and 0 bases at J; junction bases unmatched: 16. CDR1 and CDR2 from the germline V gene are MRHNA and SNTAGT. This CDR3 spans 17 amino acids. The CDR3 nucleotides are TGTGCCAGCTTTATATGGTCGGGGGACTACCTCTCCTACGAGCAGTACTTC. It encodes CASFIWSGDYLSYEQYF.

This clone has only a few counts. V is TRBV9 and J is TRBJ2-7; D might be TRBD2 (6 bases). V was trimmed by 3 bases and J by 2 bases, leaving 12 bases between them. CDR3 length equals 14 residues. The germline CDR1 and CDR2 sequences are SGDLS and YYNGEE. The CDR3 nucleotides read TGTGCCAGCAGCGAGGAGGGTTGGGCCTACGAGCAGTACTTC. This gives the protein CASSEEGWAYEQYF.

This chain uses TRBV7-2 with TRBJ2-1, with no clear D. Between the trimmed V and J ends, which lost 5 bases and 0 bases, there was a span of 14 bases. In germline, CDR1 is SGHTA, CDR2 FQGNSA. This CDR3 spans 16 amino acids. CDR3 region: CASSLKQDRSYNEQFF. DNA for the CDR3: TGTGCCAGCAGCCTAAAGCAGGACCGCTCCTACAATGAGCAGTTCTTC.

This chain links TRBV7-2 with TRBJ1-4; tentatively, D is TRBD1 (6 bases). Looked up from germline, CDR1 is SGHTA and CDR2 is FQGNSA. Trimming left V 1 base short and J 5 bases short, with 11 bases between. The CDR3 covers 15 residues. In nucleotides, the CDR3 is TGTGCCAGCAGCTTAGAGGACAGAAAGAATGAAAAACTGTTTTTT. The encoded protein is CASSLEDRKNEKLFF.

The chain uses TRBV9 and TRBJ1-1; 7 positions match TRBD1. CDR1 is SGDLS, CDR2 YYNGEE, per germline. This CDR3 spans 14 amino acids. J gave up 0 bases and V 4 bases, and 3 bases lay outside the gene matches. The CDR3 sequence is CASSSDRMNTEAFF. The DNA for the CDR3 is TGTGCCAGCAGCTCGGACAGGATGAACACTGAAGCTTTCTTT.

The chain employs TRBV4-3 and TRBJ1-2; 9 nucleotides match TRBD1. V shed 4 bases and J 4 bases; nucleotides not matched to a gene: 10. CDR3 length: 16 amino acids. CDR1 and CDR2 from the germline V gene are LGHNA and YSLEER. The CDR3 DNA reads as TGCGCCAGCAGCCCCGGACCCGGGACAGGGTTCTATGGCTACACCTTC. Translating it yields CASSPGPGTGFYGYTF.

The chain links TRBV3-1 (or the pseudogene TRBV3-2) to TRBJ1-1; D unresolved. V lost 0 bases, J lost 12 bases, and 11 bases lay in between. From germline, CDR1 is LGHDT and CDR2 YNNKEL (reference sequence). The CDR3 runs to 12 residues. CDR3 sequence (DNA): TGTGCCAGCAGCCAAGAATACCGACGACCTTTCTTT. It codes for CASSQEYRRPFF.

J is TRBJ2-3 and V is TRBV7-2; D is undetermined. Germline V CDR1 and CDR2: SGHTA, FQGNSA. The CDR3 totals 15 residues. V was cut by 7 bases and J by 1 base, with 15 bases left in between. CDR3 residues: CASNTPRSGTDTQYF. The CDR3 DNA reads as TGTGCCAGCAACACCCCGAGGTCTGGCACAGATACGCAGTATTTT.

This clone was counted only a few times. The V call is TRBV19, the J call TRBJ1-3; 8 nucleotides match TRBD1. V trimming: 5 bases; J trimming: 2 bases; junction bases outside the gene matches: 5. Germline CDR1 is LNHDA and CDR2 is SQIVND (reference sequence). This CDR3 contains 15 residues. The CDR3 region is CASSVGQGAGNTIYF. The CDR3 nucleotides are TGTGCCAGTAGTGTCGGACAGGGCGCTGGAAACACCATATATTTT.

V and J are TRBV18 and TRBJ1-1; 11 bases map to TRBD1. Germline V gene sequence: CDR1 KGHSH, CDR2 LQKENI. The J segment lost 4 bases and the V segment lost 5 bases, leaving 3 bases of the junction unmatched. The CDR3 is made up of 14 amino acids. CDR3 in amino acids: CASSSGTGGTEAFF. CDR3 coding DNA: TGTGCCAGCTCATCCGGGACAGGGGGCACTGAAGCTTTCTTT.